These 18 T cell receptor beta chains came from one sample sequenced in a study of OX40 agonist ivuxolimab in advanced cancers. The method was immunoSEQ multiplex PCR; TCRdb's version includes in-frame clones alone and lacks a portion of them. The sample lists 34,000 or so clones, about four fifths occurring once. Sequencing used CD4+ or CD8+ T cells sorted from blood, obtained in a trial of the OX40 agonist ivuxolimab. The receptor set was obtained from an adult with an advanced solid tumor such as melanoma, head and neck, liver or kidney cancer.

The gene calls are TRBV9 and TRBJ2-5, with D maybe TRBD1 (7 bases). The CDR3 has 18 residues. Germline CDR1 is SGDLS and CDR2 is YYNGEE. Trimming stripped 4 bases from V and 0 bases from J, with 22 bases between. For the CDR3, the DNA is TGTGCCAGCAGCCACCCACGGCTGGCAGGGGGGTACCAAGAGACCCAGTACTTC. It encodes CASSHPRLAGGYQETQYF.

The CDR3 protein is CAIRNDQETQYF. CDR3 nucleotide sequence: TGTGCCATCAGGAATGATCAAGAGACCCAGTACTTC. The rearrangement uses TRBV10-3 and TRBJ2-5; D ambiguous. Germline V gene lookup returns CDR1 ENHRY and CDR2 SYGVKD. The CDR3 is 12 residues long. Trimming stripped 6 bases from V and 2 bases from J, with 7 bases between.

This rearrangement joins TRBV5-1 to TRBJ1-1; TRBD1 agrees at 7 bases. V lost 4 bases, J lost 4 bases, and 4 bases stayed unmatched. CDR1 is SGHRS and CDR2 is YFSETQ in the germline V gene. CDR3 size: 13 residues. The DNA of the CDR3 is TGCGCCAGCAGCCCGGCAGGGGGCACTGAAGCTTTCTTT. This gives the protein CASSPAGGTEAFF.

The CDR3 DNA follows: TGTGCCAGCAGTGAATCAGGGTCCTATGGCTACACCTTC. Translating gives CASSESGSYGYTF. The rearrangement uses TRBV25-1 and TRBJ1-2, with D possibly matching TRBD1 (5 bases). V dropped 1 base and J dropped 4 bases, with 7 bases sitting between them. CDR1 MGHDK and CDR2 SYGVNS come from the germline V gene. CDR3 length: 13 amino acids.

The chain links TRBV27 to TRBJ2-2, with D perhaps matching TRBD2 (6 bases). The CDR3 runs 17 residues. Looked up from germline, CDR1 is MNHEY and CDR2 is SMNVEV (reference sequence). V lost 4 bases and J 4 bases, leaving 19 bases between the germline ends. As DNA, the CDR3 is TGTGCCAGCAGTTACGGGGGAAGGGTGTCGAGCACCGGGGAGCTGTTTTTT. Its protein is CASSYGGRVSSTGELFF.

CDR3 in DNA: TGTGCCAGCAGCTTAGGCACCGCAACTAATGAAAAACTGTTTTTT. Translated: CASSLGTATNEKLFF. The chain uses TRBV11-2 and TRBJ1-4; D is undetermined. V was pared by 1 base and J by 0 bases, with 6 bases between. The CDR3 extends over 15 amino acids. In germline, CDR1 is SGHAT, CDR2 FQNNGV.

The chain links TRBV7-9 to TRBJ2-3; TRBD2 matches 10 bases. The CDR3 has 15 residues. V was clipped by 3 bases and J by 6 bases; unmatched bases: 6. Germline CDR1 is SEHNR and CDR2 is FQNEAQ (reference sequence). In DNA form, the CDR3 reads TGTGCCAGCAGCTTTCTAGCGGGAGAAGGGGATACGCAGTATTTT. The encoded protein is CASSFLAGEGDTQYF.

This chain links TRBV27 with TRBJ1-5, with 8 bases fitting TRBD1. With 6 bases clipped from V and 5 bases from J, the junction kept 9 bases outside the gene matches. Looked up from germline, CDR1 is MNHEY and CDR2 is SMNVEV (reference sequence). The CDR3 is 15 amino acids. In nucleotides, the CDR3 is TGTGCCAGCAGCGGCGGGACAGGTTTCTATCAGCCCCAGCATTTT. Protein: CASSGGTGFYQPQHF.

The rearrangement uses TRBV6-1 and TRBJ2-1; 7 bases agree with TRBD2. J gave up 9 bases and V 8 bases, and 7 bases lay outside the gene matches. CDR3 length: 12 residues. Germline V gene data show CDR1 as MNHNS and CDR2 as SASEGT. The CDR3 DNA follows: TGTGCCAGCGGGCCCGGCGGGAGTGAGCAGTTCTTC. It codes for CASGPGGSEQFF.

The chain is built from TRBV19 and TRBJ2-5; 7 nucleotides match TRBD1. There are 13 residues in the CDR3. V trimming: 5 bases; J trimming: 7 bases; junction bases outside the gene matches: 7. CDR1 LNHDA and CDR2 SQIVND come from the germline V gene (reference sequence). DNA of the CDR3: TGTGCCAGTAGTTCGACAGGGCCGGCGACCCAGTACTTC. It encodes CASSSTGPATQYF.

This rearrangement joins TRBV27 to TRBJ2-5, with TRBD1 matching 9 bases. V lost 1 base to trimming and J lost 4 bases; unmatched junction nucleotides: 4. CDR1 and CDR2 from the germline V gene are MNHEY and SMNVEV (reference sequence). The CDR3 length is 15 residues. The CDR3 coding sequence is TGTGCCAGCAGTTTATTGGGGACAGGGTTAGAGACCCAGTACTTC. Residues: CASSLLGTGLETQYF.

CDR3 DNA: TGTGCCAGCAACCGACAGGGGGTTGGGGAGCAGTTCTTC. Protein product: CASNRQGVGEQFF. This chain connects TRBV7-9 to TRBJ2-1, with 9 bases matching TRBD1. The CDR3 totals 13 residues. CDR1 is SEHNR, CDR2 FQNEAQ, per germline (reference sequence). J gave up 10 bases and V 7 bases, and 8 bases lay outside the gene matches.

The chain uses TRBV6-6 and TRBJ2-1; 11 bases agree with TRBD1. Germline V gives CDR1 MNHNY, CDR2 SVGAGI (reference sequence). Germline trimming cut 5 bases from V and 7 bases from J; bases unmatched to any gene: 7. CDR3 length: 15 amino acids. Here the CDR3 reads CASSTTDRGRNEQFF. DNA for the CDR3: TGTGCCAGCAGTACGACGGACAGGGGGCGGAATGAGCAGTTCTTC.

V and J are TRBV4-1 and TRBJ1-5; D is undetermined. V gave up 1 base and J gave up 3 bases, with 10 bases separating them. This CDR3 has 15 amino acids. The germline V gene has CDR1 MGHRA and CDR2 YSYEKL. In DNA form, the CDR3 reads TGCGCCAGCAGCCAAGCGTTAAGCCTCAATCAGCCCCAGCATTTT. Its translation: CASSQALSLNQPQHF.

The chain uses TRBV7-2 and TRBJ2-1; 7 nucleotides align to TRBD2. CDR1 and CDR2 (germline): SGHTA, FQGNSA. The CDR3 runs to 14 residues. V lost 2 bases and J lost 4; bases outside the gene matches: 2. CDR3 DNA sequence: TGTGCCAGCAGCTTACAGCGGGATTACAATGAGCAGTTCTTC. Protein: CASSLQRDYNEQFF.

V and J are TRBV28 and TRBJ2-2; a possible D gene is TRBD1 (6 bases). The ends were cut back, 4 bases at V and 1 base at J, with 10 bases in the middle. Germline assignment: CDR1 MDHEN and CDR2 SYDVKM. The length of the CDR3 is 15 residues. The DNA for the CDR3 is TGTGCCAGCAGTTCGGGACAACTGAACACCGGGGAGCTGTTTTTT. Its protein is CASSSGQLNTGELFF.

The chain joins TRBV11-2 to TRBJ2-7; 7 bases fit TRBD1. The germline V gene has CDR1 SGHAT and CDR2 FQNNGV. The CDR3 has 15 amino acids. Losses at the gene ends were 5 bases for V and 7 bases for J; bases not matched to a gene: 14. CDR3 protein: CASSKIQGFAWEQYF. As DNA, the CDR3 is TGTGCCAGCAGCAAGATACAGGGGTTTGCTTGGGAGCAGTACTTC.

This chain uses TRBV5-4 with TRBJ1-6; no firm D call. Between the trimmed V and J ends, which lost 2 bases and 9 bases, there was a span of 12 bases. The CDR3 loop spans 14 amino acids. CDR1 and CDR2 from the germline V gene are SGHNT and YYREEE (reference sequence). The CDR3: CASSLAGDGSPLHF. The CDR3 DNA follows: TGTGCCAGCAGCTTAGCGGGAGACGGTTCACCCCTCCACTTT.